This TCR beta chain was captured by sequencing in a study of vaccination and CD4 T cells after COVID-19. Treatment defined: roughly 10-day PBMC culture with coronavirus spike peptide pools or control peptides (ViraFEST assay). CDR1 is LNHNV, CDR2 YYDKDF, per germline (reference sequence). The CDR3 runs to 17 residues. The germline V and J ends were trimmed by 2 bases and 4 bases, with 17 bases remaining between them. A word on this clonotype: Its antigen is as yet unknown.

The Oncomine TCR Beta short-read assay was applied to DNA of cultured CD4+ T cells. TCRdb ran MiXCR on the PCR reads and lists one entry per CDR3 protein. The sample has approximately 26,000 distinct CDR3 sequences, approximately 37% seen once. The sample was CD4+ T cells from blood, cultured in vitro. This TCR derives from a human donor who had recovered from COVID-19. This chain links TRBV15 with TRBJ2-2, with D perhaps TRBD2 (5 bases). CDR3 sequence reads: CATSRSLRARGTGELFF. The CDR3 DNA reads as TGTGCCACCAGCAGATCACTGAGGGCTCGGGGCACCGGGGAGCTGTTTTTT. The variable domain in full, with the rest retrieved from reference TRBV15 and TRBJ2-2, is DAMVIQNPRYQVTQFGKPVTLSCSQTLNHNVMYWYQQKSSQAPKLLFHYYDKDFNNEADTPDNFQSRRPNTSFCFLDIRSPGLGDTAMYLCATSRSLRARGTGELFFGEGSRLTVL.